This T cell receptor (beta chain) was retrieved from a study of type 1 regulatory T cells. For the study at large: This in vitro CD4 product, T-allo10, is enriched for Tr1 cells and alloantigen-specific.

TCRdb passed the reads through MiXCR, listing each CDR3 protein once. Of roughly 71,000 distinct CDR3 sequences in the sample, about a fifth were seen once. Points from the study as a whole: Compared with non-type 1 regulatory T cells, type 1 regulatory T cells showed a more restricted TCR repertoire.

Notes on this clonotype: What it recognizes is unknown.

Germline loops: CDR1 MNHEY, CDR2 SMNVEV (reference sequence). This CDR3 is built from 13 residues. Deletions cut 2 bases from V and 7 bases from J, with 11 bases between. The genes are TRBV27 and TRBJ1-1, with TRBD1 as a possible D gene (5 bases). This clonotype originated in a human donor in good health. Specimen: cultured type 1 regulatory T (Tr1) cells, either the whole culture or a sorted fraction (not recorded which). The CDR3 coding sequence is TGTGCCAGCAGTTTAAGGGGACCGAGTGAAGCTTTCTTT. As protein: CASSLRGPSEAFF.